This T cell receptor beta chain emerged from a study of chemoradiotherapy in HPV16-positive cancers. In its sample, this clone was seen once. The antigen is undetermined. Germline CDR1 and CDR2: SQVTM and ANQGSEA. There are 14 residues in the CDR3. The J segment lost 5 bases and the V segment lost 4 bases, leaving 5 bases of the junction unmatched. Using immunoSEQ multiplex PCR, the repertoire was profiled, and TCRdb retains in-frame clones only, with some absent. The table records under 30,000 clones, approximately 93% of them present only once. General observations from the study: Better recurrence-free survival went with HPV-responsive T-cell expansion in HPV16-positive patients.

Repeated repertoire sampling spanned the course of chemoradiotherapy. This clonotype was sampled from a human donor with HPV-associated anogenital cancer. Sampling was performed from a patient who underwent chemoradiotherapy. The V gene is TRBV29-1, the J gene TRBJ2-5; TRBD2 matches 12 bases. The CDR3 sequence: CSVGRLAGGETQYF. The DNA for the CDR3 is TGCAGCGTTGGACGGCTAGCGGGGGGGGAGACCCAGTACTTC.